This T cell receptor (beta chain) was observed in a study of T cell repertoires in cytomegalovirus infection. In the study overall: In public TCR beta signatures, there were indications of both CMV infection and matching HLA type. Points from the study as a whole: CMV carriers having the relevant HLA were flagged by cumulative public TCR beta family frequency. HLA-C-restricted CMV-specific TCR beta clonotypes were dominant in the ex vivo response.

MiXCR was run by TCRdb on the reads, yielding one entry per CDR3 protein. The sample lists 250,000 or so distinct CDR3 sequences, roughly an eighth occurring once. In regard to this clonotype: Its antigen is still unknown.

The CDR3 runs to 18 residues. The germline V gene has CDR1 DFQATT and CDR2 SNEGSKA (reference sequence). Trimming cost V 4 bases and J 4 bases; bases outside gene matches: 17. The sequencing input was PBMCs. The receptor comes from a human donor in good health (CMV status not recorded). Some clones in this sample may be carry-over from other donors' samples. This chain connects TRBV20-1 to TRBJ2-7; TRBD2 matches at 12 bases. CDR3 protein: CSATDTGIPSGGAYEQYF. CDR3 DNA sequence: TGCAGTGCTACCGACACAGGGATACCTAGCGGGGGGGCGTACGAGCAGTACTTC.